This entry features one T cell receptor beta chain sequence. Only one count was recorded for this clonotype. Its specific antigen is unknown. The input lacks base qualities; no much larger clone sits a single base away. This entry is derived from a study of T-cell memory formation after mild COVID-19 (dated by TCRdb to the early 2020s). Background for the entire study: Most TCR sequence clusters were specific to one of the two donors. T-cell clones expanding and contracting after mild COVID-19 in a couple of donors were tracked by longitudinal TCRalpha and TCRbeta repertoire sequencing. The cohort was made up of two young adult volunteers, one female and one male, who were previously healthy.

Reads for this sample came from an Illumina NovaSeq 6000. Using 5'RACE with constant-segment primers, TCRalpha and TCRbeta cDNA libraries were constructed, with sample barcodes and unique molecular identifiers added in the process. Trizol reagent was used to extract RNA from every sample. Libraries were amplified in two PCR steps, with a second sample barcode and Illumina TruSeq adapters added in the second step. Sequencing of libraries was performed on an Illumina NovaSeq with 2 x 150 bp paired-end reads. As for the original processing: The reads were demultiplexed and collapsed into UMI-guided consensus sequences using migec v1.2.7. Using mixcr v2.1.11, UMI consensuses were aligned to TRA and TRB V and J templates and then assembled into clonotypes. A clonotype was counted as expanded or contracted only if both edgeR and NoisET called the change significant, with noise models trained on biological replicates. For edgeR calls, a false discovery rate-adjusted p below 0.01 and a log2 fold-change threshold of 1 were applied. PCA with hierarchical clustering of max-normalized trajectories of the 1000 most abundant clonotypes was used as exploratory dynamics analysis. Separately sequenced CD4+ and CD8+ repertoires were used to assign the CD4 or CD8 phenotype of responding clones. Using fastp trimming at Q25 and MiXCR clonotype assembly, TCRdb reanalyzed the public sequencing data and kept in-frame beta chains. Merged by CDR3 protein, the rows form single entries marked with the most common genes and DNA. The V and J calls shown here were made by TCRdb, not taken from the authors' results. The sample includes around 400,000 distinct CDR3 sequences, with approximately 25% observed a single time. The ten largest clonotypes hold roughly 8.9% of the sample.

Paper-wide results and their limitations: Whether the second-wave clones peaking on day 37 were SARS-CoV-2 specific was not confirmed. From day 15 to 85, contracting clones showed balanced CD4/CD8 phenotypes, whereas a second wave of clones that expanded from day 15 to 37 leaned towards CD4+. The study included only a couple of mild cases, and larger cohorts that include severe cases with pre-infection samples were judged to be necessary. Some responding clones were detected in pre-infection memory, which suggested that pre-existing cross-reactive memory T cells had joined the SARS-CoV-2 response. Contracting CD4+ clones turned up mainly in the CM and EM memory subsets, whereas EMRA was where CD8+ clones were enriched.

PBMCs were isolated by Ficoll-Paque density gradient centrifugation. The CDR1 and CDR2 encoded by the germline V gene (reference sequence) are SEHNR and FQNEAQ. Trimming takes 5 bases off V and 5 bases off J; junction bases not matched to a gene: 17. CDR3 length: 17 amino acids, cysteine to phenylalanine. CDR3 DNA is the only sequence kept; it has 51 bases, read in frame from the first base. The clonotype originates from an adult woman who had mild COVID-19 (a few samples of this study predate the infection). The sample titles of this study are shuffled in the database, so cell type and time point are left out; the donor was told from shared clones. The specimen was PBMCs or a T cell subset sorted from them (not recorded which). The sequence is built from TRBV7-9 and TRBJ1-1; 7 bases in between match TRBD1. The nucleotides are TGTGCCAGCAGCCCCCCACTCGTGACAGGGTCAGGGACTGAAGCTTTCTTT. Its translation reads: CASSPPLVTGSGTEAFF.